Below, 14 T cell receptor beta chains from the same sample are listed, as sequenced in a study of CD8 T cells in Susac syndrome. RNA was extracted with the RNeasy kit, and a quantity of roughly 0.45 to 1 ug was reverse transcribed using random hexamers. From the immunoSEQ multiplex PCR reads, TCRdb called clonotypes with MiXCR, one entry per CDR3 protein. The sample consists of approximately 160,000 distinct CDR3 sequences, roughly 93% of them appearing once. The sample taken for sequencing was CD4+ T cells from PBMCs. The receptors come from a human donor in good health.

The V gene is TRBV2, the J gene TRBJ1-2; no clear D gene. The V end was cut by 1 base, the J end by 7 bases, with 4 bases between. Germline V lookup: CDR1 SNHLY, CDR2 FYNNEI. The CDR3 sequence is 11 residues long. For the CDR3, the DNA is TGTGCCAGCAGTGAAGGAGGTGGCTACACCTTC. It encodes CASSEGGGYTF. The variable domain in full, with the rest retrieved from reference TRBV2 and TRBJ1-2, is EPEVTQTPSHQVTQMGQEVILRCVPISNHLYFYWYRQILGQKVEFLVSFYNNEISEKSEIFDDQFSVERPDGSNFTLKIRSTKLEDSAMYFCASSEGGGYTFGSGTRLTVV.

V gene TRBV6-5 combines with J gene TRBJ1-3, with D uncertain. The germline V gene encodes CDR1 MNHEY and CDR2 SVGAGI. Trimming removed 0 bases from V and 7 bases from J, with 16 bases in between. The CDR3 loop spans 16 amino acids. The CDR3 DNA reads TGTGCCAGCAGTTACTCGTCCCGGGGTAGAAGCAACACCATATATTTT. Translation: CASSYSSRGRSNTIYF.

This sequence joins TRBV12-3 or TRBV12-4 and TRBJ2-5; 12 bases align to TRBD2. With 6 bases clipped from V and 4 bases from J, the junction kept 9 bases outside the gene matches. The CDR3 is made up of 16 amino acids. The CDR3 sequence is CASSRGLAGLVETQYF. CDR3 DNA: TGTGCCAGCAGCCGCGGACTAGCGGGGCTGGTAGAGACCCAGTACTTC.

In its sample, this clonotype was seen once. This chain uses TRBV5-1 with TRBJ1-5; D perhaps matches TRBD1 (5 bases). Germline CDR1 reads SGHRS; CDR2 reads YFSETQ. The CDR3 is 15 amino acids. Trimming removed 4 bases from V and 5 bases from J, with 16 bases in between. CDR3 sequence (DNA): TGCGCCAGCAGCAAGGACCCGGGGACGGATCAGCCCCAGCATTTT. Its protein product is CASSKDPGTDQPQHF.

This rearrangement joins TRBV12-5 to TRBJ1-6; perhaps TRBD1 as D (5 bases). The CDR3 totals 15 residues. The V and J ends lost 4 bases and 7 bases respectively, with 14 bases between them. Germline loops: CDR1 LGHNT, CDR2 FRNRAP. CDR3 bases: TGTGCTAGTGGTTCCGAGGGGCTGAGGAATTCACCCCTCCACTTT. Translating gives CASGSEGLRNSPLHF.

This chain uses TRBV19 with TRBJ2-1, with TRBD2 identical over 9 bases. With 5 bases clipped from V and 7 bases from J, the junction kept 6 bases outside the gene matches. This CDR3 is 14 amino acids long. The V gene's germline CDR1 is LNHDA and CDR2 SQIVND (reference sequence). The CDR3 coding sequence is TGTGCCAGTAGTCTCGAGCGGGGGGCGAATGAGCAGTTCTTC. As protein: CASSLERGANEQFF.

The chain is built from TRBV6-6 and TRBJ2-5; no reliable D call. Germline CDR1 MNHNY, CDR2 SVGAGI (reference sequence). The CDR3 loop spans 14 amino acids. With 6 bases removed from V and 6 bases from J, the gap between germline ends came to 17 bases. CDR3 nucleotide sequence: TGTGCCAGCAGCACCGGGTCGGAAGTACAGACCCAGTACTTC. It is translated as CASSTGSEVQTQYF.

The chain combines TRBV20-1 with TRBJ2-3, with 11 bases aligning to TRBD2. Germline V gene lookup returns CDR1 DFQATT and CDR2 SNEGSKA (reference sequence). The CDR3 length is 15 residues. Trimming removed 6 bases from V and 1 base from J; junction bases left unmatched: 6. The CDR3 DNA is TGCAGTGCGGATCAGACTAGCGGGGGCACAGATACGCAGTATTTT. Its protein is CSADQTSGGTDTQYF.

The chain combines TRBV7-2 with TRBJ2-5; D might be TRBD2 (7 bases). Trimming cost V 0 bases and J 7 bases, with 12 bases left between them. CDR1 SGHTA and CDR2 FQGNSA come from the germline V gene. This CDR3 has 14 amino acids. The CDR3 spells CASSLAGGAGTQYF. For the CDR3, the DNA is TGTGCCAGCAGCTTAGCGGGGGGGGCCGGGACCCAGTACTTC.

The table lists this clonotype with a count of one. The chain carries TRBV29-1 and TRBJ2-7; 7 bases agree with TRBD1. V trimming: 6 bases; J trimming: 2 bases; junction bases outside the gene matches: 10. This CDR3 has 14 amino acids. From germline, CDR1 is SQVTM and CDR2 ANQGSEA. The CDR3 protein is CSVPAGQAPYEQYF. The CDR3 DNA reads TGCAGCGTGCCCGCTGGACAGGCGCCCTACGAGCAGTACTTC.

The rearrangement joins TRBV15 to TRBJ1-5; D may be TRBD1 (5 bases). Trimming cost V 0 bases and J 7 bases, with 10 bases left between them. In germline, CDR1 is LNHNV, CDR2 YYDKDF (reference sequence). CDR3 size: 14 residues. For the CDR3, the DNA is TGTGCCACCAGCAGAGATCGGGGGGACCAGCCCCAGCATTTT. Protein sequence: CATSRDRGDQPQHF.

The chain combines TRBV12-3 or TRBV12-4 with TRBJ2-5, with 10 positions matching TRBD2. This CDR3 comprises 16 residues. Trimming took 6 bases from V and 5 from J; bases not matched to a gene: 12. The DNA for the CDR3 is TGTGCCAGCAGATCGGCTAGCGGGGGTGAACGGGAGACCCAGTACTTC. It encodes CASRSASGGERETQYF.

This chain uses TRBV2 with TRBJ2-7, with D perhaps being TRBD1 or TRBD2 (6 bases each). The germline V gene has CDR1 SNHLY and CDR2 FYNNEI. The CDR3 sequence is 14 residues long. Between the trimmed V and J ends, which lost 7 bases and 2 bases, there was a span of 15 bases. This chain's CDR3 is CASIGGTPAYEQYF. CDR3 nucleotide sequence: TGTGCCAGCATTGGGGGGACACCGGCCTACGAGCAGTACTTC.

The chain combines TRBV6-1 with TRBJ2-7; 8 positions match TRBD2. The CDR3 has 14 amino acids. Germline trimming cut 5 bases from V and 4 bases from J; bases unmatched to any gene: 7. Germline values: CDR1 MNHNS, CDR2 SASEGT. The chain's CDR3 is CASSSGGVSYEQYF. CDR3 nucleotide sequence: TGTGCCAGCAGTTCGGGGGGGGTATCGTACGAGCAGTACTTC.